The clone carrying this T cell receptor (beta chain) was seen at least ten times. What it recognizes is unknown. Relying on iRepertoire HTBI primers and Arm-PCR of CDR3 regions, the team built TCR beta libraries. Original processing methods: Taken together, the samples had 55 to 70 TRBV and some 15 TRBJ segments identified. MiXCR, run by TCRdb on the multiplex PCR reads, gives a single entry per CDR3 protein. The V and J calls reflect TCRdb's pipeline rather than the authors' work. The table has fewer than 400,000 distinct CDR3 sequences, 15% to 20% seen once. Noted time point: persistent/refractory GD, antithyroid drugs over 5 years with positive TRAb. Preparation of the TCR library used RNA extracted from PBMCs. This sample is drawn from a study of regulatory T cells in long-lasting Graves disease. The CDR3 is 14 residues long. The germline gives CDR1 MNHEY, CDR2 SMNVEV (reference sequence). The V end lost 10 bases, the J end lost 5 bases, and 15 bases lay between the germline ends.

Study observations and caveats: There were preferences for TRBV28, TRBJ1-2 and TRBJ2-5 in persistent disease.

The material was peripheral blood mononuclear cells (PBMCs), obtained when the disease was refractory, from a patient treated with antithyroid drugs. This sequence was found in a female donor with Graves disease. The chain carries TRBV27 and TRBJ1-6; D is uncertain. This CDR3 is CATHTGSNNSPLHF. The CDR3 nucleotides read TGTGCCACACATACCGGGTCGAATAATTCACCCCTCCACTTT.